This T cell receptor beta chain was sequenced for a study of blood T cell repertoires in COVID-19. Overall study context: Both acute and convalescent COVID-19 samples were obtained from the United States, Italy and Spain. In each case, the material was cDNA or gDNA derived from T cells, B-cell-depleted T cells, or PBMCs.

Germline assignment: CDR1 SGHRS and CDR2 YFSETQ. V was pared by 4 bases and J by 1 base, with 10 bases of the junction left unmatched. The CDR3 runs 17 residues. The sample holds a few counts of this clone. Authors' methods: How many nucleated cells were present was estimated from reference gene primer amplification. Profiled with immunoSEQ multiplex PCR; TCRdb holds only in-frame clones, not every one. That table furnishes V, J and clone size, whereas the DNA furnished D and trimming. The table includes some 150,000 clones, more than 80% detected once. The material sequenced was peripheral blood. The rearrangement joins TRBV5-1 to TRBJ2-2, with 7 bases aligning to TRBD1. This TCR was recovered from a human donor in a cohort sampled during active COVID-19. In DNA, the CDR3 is TGCGCCAGCAGCAGAAGACAGGGTCCAGGGAACACCGGGGAGCTGTTTTTT. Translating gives CASSRRQGPGNTGELFF.